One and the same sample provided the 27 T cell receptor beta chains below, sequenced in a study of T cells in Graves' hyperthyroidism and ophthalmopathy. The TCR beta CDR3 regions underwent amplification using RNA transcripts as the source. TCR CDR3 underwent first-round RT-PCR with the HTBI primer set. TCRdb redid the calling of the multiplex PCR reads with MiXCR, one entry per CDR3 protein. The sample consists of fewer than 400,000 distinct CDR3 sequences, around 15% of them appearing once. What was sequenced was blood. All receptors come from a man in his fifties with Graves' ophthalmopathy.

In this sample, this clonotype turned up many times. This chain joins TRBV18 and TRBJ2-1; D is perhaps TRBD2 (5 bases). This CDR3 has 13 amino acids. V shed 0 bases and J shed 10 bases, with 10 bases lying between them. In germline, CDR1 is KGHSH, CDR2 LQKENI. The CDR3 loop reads CASSPPGAGEQFF. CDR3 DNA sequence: TGTGCCAGCTCACCACCGGGAGCTGGAGAGCAGTTCTTC.

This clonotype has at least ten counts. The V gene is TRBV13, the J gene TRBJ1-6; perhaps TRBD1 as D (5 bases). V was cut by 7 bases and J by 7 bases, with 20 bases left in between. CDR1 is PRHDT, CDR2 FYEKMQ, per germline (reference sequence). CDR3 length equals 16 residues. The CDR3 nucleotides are TGTGCCAGCAAAATGTTCCTAGGGGACGAGAATTCACCCCTCCACTTT. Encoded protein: CASKMFLGDENSPLHF.

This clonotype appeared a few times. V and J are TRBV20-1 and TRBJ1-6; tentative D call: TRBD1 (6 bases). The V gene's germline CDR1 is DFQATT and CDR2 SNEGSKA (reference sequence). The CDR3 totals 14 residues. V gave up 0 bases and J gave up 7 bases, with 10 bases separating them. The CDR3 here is CSARDRTVNSPLHF. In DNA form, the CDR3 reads TGCAGTGCTAGAGATAGGACAGTAAATTCACCCCTCCACTTT.

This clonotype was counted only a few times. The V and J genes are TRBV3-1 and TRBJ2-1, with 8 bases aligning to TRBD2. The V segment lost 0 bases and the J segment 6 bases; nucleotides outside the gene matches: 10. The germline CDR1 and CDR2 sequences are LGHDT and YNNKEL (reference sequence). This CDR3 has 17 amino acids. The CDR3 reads CASSQDTASGHSNEQFF. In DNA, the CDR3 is TGTGCCAGCAGCCAAGATACGGCTAGCGGGCATAGCAATGAGCAGTTCTTC.

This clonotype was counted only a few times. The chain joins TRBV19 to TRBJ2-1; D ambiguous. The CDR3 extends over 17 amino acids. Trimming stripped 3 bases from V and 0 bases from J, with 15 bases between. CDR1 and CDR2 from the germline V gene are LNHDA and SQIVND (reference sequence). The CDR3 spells CASSMFLAASSYNEQFF. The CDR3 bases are TGTGCCAGTAGTATGTTCTTGGCGGCCAGCTCCTACAATGAGCAGTTCTTC.

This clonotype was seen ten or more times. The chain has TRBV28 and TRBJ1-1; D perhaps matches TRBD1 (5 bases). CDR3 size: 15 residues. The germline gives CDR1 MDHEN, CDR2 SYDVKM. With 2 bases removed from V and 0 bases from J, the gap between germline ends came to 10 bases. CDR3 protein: CASSLGSRVNTEAFF. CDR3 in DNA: TGTGCCAGCAGTTTAGGATCCAGGGTGAACACTGAAGCTTTCTTT.

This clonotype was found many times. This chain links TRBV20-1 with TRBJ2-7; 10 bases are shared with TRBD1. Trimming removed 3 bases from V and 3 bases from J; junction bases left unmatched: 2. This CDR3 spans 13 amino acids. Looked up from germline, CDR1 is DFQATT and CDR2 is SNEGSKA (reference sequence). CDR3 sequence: CSARGQGNYEQYF. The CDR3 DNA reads TGCAGTGCTAGGGGACAGGGGAACTACGAGCAGTACTTC.

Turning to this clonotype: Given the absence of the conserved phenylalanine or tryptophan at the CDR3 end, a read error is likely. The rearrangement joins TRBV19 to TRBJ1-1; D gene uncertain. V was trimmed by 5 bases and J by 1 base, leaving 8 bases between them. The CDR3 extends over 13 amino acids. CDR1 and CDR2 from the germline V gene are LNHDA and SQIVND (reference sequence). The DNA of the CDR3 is TGTGCCAGTAGTCCCCTTTCGAACACTGAAGCTTTCTCT. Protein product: CASSPLSNTEAFS.

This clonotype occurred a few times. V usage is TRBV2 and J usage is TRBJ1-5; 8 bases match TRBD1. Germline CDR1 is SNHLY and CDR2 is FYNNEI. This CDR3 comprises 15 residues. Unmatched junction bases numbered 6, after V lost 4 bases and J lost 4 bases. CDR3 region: CASSGQGAGNQPQHF. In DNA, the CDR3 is TGTGCCAGCAGTGGTCAGGGGGCGGGTAATCAGCCCCAGCATTTT.

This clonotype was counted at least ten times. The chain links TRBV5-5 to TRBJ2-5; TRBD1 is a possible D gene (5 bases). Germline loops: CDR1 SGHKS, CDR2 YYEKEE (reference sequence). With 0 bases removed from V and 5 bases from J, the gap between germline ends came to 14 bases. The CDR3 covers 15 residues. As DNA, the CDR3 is TGTGCCAGCAGCTTGGCTATCAGGGTGGAGGAGACCCAGTACTTC. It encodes CASSLAIRVEETQYF.

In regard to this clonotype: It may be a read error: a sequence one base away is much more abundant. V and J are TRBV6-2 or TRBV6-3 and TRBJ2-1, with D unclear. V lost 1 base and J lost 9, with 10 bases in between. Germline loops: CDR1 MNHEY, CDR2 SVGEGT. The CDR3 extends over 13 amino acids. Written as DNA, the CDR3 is TGTGCCAGCAGTTACTGGGGAAGTGGTGAGCAGTTCTTC. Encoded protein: CASSYWGSGEQFF.

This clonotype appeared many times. In DNA, the CDR3 is TGTGCCAGCAGCGTAGGCAGCTCCTCCTACAATGAGCAGTTCTTC. It translates to CASSVGSSSYNEQFF. The chain couples TRBV9 to TRBJ2-1; D is undetermined. The V gene lost 0 bases and the J gene lost 0 bases, with 7 bases spanning the gap. The CDR3 is made up of 15 amino acids. CDR1 is SGDLS and CDR2 is YYNGEE in the germline V gene.

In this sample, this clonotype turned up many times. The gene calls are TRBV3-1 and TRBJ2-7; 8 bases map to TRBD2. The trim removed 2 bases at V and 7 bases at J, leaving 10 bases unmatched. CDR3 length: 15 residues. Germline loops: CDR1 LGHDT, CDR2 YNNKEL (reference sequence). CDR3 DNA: TGTGCCAGCAGCCAAAGAGCGGGGGCGGGCGGGGAGCAGTACTTC. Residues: CASSQRAGAGGEQYF.

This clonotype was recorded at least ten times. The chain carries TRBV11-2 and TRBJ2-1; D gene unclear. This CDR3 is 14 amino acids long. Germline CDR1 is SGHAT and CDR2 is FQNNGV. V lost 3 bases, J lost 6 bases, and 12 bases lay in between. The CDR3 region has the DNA TGTGCCAGCAGCTTTGCTGGAGTCGGCAATGAGCAGTTCTTC. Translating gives CASSFAGVGNEQFF. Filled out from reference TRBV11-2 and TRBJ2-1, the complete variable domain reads EAGVAQSPRYKIIEKRQSVAFWCNPISGHATLYWYQQILGQGPKLLIQFQNNGVVDDSQLPKDRFSAERLKGVDSTLKIQPAKLEDSAVYLCASSFAGVGNEQFFGPGTRLTVL.

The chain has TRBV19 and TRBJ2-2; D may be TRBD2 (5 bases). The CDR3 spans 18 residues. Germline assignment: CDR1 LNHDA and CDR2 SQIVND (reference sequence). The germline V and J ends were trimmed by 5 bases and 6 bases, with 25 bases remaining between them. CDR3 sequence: CASSPTDGRAGRPGELFF. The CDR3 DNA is TGTGCCAGTAGTCCAACAGACGGACGTGCGGGCCGGCCCGGGGAGCTGTTTTTT.

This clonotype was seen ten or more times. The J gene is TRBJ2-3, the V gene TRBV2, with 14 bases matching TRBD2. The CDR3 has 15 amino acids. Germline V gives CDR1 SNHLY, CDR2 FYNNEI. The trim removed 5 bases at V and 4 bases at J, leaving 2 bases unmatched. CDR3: CASSWTSGRSDTQYF. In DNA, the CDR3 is TGTGCCAGCAGTTGGACTAGCGGGAGGTCAGATACGCAGTATTTT. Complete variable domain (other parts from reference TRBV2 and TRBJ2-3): EPEVTQTPSHQVTQMGQEVILRCVPISNHLYFYWYRQILGQKVEFLVSFYNNEISEKSEIFDDQFSVERPDGSNFTLKIRSTKLEDSAMYFCASSWTSGRSDTQYFGPGTRLTVL.

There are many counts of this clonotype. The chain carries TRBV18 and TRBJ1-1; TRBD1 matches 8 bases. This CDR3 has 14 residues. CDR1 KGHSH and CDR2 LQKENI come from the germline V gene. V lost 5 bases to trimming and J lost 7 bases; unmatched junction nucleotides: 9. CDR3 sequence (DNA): TGTGCCAGCTCAGATAGCGACAGGGGAGGTGAAGCTTTCTTT. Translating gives CASSDSDRGGEAFF. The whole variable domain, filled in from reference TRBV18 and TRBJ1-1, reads NAGVMQNPRHLVRRRGQEARLRCSPMKGHSHVYWYRQLPEEGLKFMVYLQKENIIDESGMPKERFSAEFPKEGPSILRIQQVVRGDSAAYFCASSDSDRGGEAFFGQGTRLTVV.

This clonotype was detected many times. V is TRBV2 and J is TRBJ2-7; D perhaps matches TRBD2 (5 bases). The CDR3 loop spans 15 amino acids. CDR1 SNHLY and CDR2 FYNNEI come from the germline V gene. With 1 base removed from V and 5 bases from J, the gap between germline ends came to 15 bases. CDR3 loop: CASSEVFGLSNEQYF. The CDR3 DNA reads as TGTGCCAGCAGTGAAGTGTTTGGACTTAGCAACGAGCAGTACTTC.

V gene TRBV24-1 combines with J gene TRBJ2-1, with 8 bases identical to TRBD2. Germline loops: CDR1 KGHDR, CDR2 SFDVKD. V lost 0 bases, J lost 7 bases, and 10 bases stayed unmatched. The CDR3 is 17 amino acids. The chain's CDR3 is CATSDLRGGSGNNEQFF. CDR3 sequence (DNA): TGTGCCACCAGTGATTTGCGGGGCGGTAGCGGGAATAATGAGCAGTTCTTC.

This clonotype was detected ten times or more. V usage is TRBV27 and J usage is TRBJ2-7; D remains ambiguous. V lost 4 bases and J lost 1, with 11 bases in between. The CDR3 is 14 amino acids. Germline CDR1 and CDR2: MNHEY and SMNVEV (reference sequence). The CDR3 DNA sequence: TGTGCCAGCAGTTCGAGAGCCCAATCCTACGAGCAGTACTTC. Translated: CASSSRAQSYEQYF.

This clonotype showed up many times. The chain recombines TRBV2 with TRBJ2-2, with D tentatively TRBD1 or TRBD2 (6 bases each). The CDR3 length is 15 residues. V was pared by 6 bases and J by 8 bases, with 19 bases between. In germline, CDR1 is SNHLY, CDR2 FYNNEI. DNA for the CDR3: TGTGCCAGCAGCCCGAGGGCCAAAGGGGGGGGGGAGCTGTTTTTT. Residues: CASSPRAKGGGELFF.

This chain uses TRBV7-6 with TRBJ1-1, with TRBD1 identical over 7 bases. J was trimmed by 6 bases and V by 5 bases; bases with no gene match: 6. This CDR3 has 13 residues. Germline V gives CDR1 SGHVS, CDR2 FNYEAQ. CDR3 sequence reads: CASSPTGVAEAFF. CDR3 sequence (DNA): TGTGCCAGCAGCCCCACAGGGGTGGCTGAAGCTTTCTTT.

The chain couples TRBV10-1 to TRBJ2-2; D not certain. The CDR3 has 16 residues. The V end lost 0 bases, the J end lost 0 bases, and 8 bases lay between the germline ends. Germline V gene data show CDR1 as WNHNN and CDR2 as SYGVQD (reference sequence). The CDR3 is CASSESPTANTGELFF. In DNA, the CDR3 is TGCGCCAGCAGTGAGTCTCCAACCGCGAACACCGGGGAGCTGTTTTTT.

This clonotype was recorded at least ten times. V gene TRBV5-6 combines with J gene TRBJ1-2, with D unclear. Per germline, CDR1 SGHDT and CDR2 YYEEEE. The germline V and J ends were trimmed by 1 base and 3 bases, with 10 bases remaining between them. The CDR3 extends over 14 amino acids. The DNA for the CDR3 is TGTGCCAGCAGCTTGCCGCAGGAATACTATGGCTACACCTTC. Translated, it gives CASSLPQEYYGYTF.

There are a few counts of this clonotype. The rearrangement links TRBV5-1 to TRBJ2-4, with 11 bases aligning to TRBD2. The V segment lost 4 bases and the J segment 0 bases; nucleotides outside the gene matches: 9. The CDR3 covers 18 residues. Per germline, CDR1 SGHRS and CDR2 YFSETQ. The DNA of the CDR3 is TGCGCCAGCAGCGTGGGTGGGACTAGCGGATTAGCCAAAAACATTCAGTACTTC. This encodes CASSVGGTSGLAKNIQYF.

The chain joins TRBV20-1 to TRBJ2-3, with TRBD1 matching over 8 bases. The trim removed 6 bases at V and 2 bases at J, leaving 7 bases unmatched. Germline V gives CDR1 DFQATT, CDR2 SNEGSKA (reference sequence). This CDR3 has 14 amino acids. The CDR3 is CSAPDRADTDTQYF. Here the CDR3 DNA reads TGCAGTGCCCCGGACAGGGCCGACACAGATACGCAGTATTTT.

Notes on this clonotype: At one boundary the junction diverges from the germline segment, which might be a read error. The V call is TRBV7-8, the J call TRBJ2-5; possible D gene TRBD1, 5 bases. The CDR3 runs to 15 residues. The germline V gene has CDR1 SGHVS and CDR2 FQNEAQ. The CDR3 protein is CASSDSGIPQGTQYF. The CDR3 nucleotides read TGTGCCAGCAGCGACTCAGGGATCCCTCAAGGGACCCAGTACTTC.